This T cell receptor beta chain comes out of a study of blood T cell repertoires in COVID-19. Measured with immunoSEQ multiplex PCR; TCRdb has only the in-frame clones, and not every one. The sample carries around 340,000 clones, about nine tenths recorded once. This CDR3 comprises 12 residues. Germline V lookup: CDR1 SEHNR, CDR2 FQNEAQ (reference sequence). Worth noting for this clone: An end of the junction does not agree with germline; a read error may underlie this.

The gene calls are TRBV7-9 and TRBJ2-1, with TRBD1 identical over 11 bases. This TCR was recovered from a woman aged 60 to 75 with COVID-19, enrolled during active disease. Sample: peripheral blood. The CDR3, as DNA: TGTGCCAGCAGCCCCACCGGGGACAGGGGGATCTTC. Protein sequence: CASSPTGDRGIF.